The present T cell receptor beta chain was sequenced within a study of blood T cell repertoires in COVID-19. At the level of the study: Samples came from the United States, Italy and Spain, spanning acute and convalescent COVID-19. PBMCs, B-cell-depleted T cells, or T cells were the source of the cDNA or gDNA that made up the material.

Under the authors' procedure: How many nucleated cells were present was estimated from reference gene primer amplification. Measured with immunoSEQ multiplex PCR; TCRdb has only the in-frame clones, and not every one. The D gene and trimming were derived from the DNA, and the V and J assignments and clone size from that table. Among 250,000 or so clones listed, roughly 82% were seen once. As for this clone: The sample carries other DNA sequences with the same CDR3.

Trimming took 8 bases from V and 2 from J, leaving 13 bases between them. The CDR3 extends over 15 amino acids. CDR1 and CDR2 from the germline V gene are MDHEN and SYDVKM. What was sequenced was peripheral blood. V gene TRBV28 combines with J gene TRBJ1-6, with D perhaps matching TRBD1 (5 bases). The TCR comes from an elderly man with acute or convalescent COVID-19. For the CDR3, the DNA is TGTGCCAGCTCCAGGGCCGGCGCCTATAATTCACCCCTCCACTTT. Its protein is CASSRAGAYNSPLHF.